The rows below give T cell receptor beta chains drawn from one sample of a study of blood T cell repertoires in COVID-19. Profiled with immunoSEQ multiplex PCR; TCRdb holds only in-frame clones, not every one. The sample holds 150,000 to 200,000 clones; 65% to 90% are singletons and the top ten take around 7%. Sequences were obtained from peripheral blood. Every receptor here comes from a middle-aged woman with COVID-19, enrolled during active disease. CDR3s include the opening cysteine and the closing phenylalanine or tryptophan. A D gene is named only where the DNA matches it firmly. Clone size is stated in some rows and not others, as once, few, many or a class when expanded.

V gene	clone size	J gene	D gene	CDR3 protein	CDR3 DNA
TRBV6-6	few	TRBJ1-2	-	CASGGGGYLSGYTF	TGTGCCAGCGGAGGGGGGGGCTACCTTTCGGGCTACACCTTC
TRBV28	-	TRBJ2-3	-	CASSFARVWRVIDTQYF	TGTGCCAGCAGTTTCGCCCGAGTTTGGCGGGTCATCGATACGCAGTATTTT
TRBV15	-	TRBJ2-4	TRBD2	CATSRVLAGGRAKNIQYF	TGTGCCACCAGCAGAGTCCTAGCGGGAGGGCGGGCCAAAAACATTCAGTACTTC
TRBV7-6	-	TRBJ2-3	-	CASSFSDTQYF	TGTGCCAGCAGCTTCTCAGATACGCAGTATTTT
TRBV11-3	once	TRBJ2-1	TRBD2	CASSLRELGNEQFF	TGTGCCAGCAGCTTGCGGGAGTTGGGCAATGAGCAGTTCTTC
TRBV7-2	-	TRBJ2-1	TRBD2	CASSLGSLAGEGEQFF	TGTGCCAGCAGCCTAGGCTCCCTTGCGGGAGAGGGTGAGCAGTTCTTC
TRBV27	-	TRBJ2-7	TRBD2	CASRPGRGLAYEQYF	TGTGCCAGCAGACCCGGTCGGGGACTAGCTTACGAGCAGTACTTC
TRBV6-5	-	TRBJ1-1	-	CASSSAGTPAEAFF	TGTGCCAGCAGTTCCGCCGGGACACCGGCTGAAGCTTTCTTT
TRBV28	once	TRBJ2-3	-	CASSLGQLSTDTQYF	TGTGCCAGCAGTTTGGGCCAGCTTAGCACAGATACGCAGTATTTT
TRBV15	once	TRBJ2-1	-	CATSRDALSRYNEQFF	TGTGCCACCAGCAGAGATGCACTTTCGCGTTACAATGAGCAGTTCTTC
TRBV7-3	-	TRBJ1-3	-	CASSRGGGAGNTIYF	TGTGCCAGCAGTCGGGGAGGAGGGGCTGGAAACACCATATATTTT
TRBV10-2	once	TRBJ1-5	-	CASSESGGGGQPQHF	TGCGCCAGCAGTGAGTCGGGAGGGGGGGGCCAGCCCCAGCATTTT
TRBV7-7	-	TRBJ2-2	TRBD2	CASSKTSGRGTGELFF	TGTGCTAGCAGCAAGACTAGCGGGAGGGGCACCGGGGAGCTGTTTTTT
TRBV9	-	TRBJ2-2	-	CASSVAGLNTGELFF	TGTGCCAGCAGCGTAGCGGGACTTAACACCGGGGAGCTGTTTTTT
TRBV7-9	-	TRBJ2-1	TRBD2	CASSLGTSGRVANEQFF	TGTGCCAGCAGCCTTGGGACTAGCGGGAGGGTAGCCAATGAGCAGTTCTTC
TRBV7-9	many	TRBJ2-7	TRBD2	CASSDPGTNVNSYEQYF	TGTGCCAGCAGCGATCCCGGGACTAACGTGAACTCCTACGAGCAGTACTTC
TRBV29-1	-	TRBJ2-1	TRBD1	CSVQTQTGAYNEQFF	TGCAGCGTCCAGACCCAGACAGGGGCCTACAATGAGCAGTTCTTC
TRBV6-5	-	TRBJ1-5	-	CASSSLSNQPQHF	TGTGCCAGCAGCTCCCTAAGCAATCAGCCCCAGCATTTT
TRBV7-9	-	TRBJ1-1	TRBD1	CASSFVVDRGKRDTEAFF	TGTGCCAGCAGCTTTGTAGTGGACAGGGGAAAAAGGGACACTGAAGCTTTCTTT
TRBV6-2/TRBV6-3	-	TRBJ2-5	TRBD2	CASSPGPSGQQETQYF	TGTGCCAGCAGCCCCGGCCCTAGCGGGCAACAAGAGACCCAGTACTTC
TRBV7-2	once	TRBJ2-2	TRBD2	CASSTRLAANTGELFF	TGTGCCAGCAGCACGCGACTAGCGGCGAACACCGGGGAGCTGTTTTTT
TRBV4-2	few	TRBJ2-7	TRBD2	CASSQVGDSGTYEQYF	TGTGCCAGCAGCCAAGTTGGTGATAGCGGGACTTACGAGCAGTACTTC
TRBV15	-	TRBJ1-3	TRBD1	CATSRVGQPIYF	TGTGCCACCAGCAGAGTGGGACAGCCGATATATTTT
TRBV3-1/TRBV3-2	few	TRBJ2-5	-	CASSPIYLLEPKETQYF	TGTGCCAGCAGCCCAATATACCTACTTGAACCAAAAGAGACCCAGTACTTC
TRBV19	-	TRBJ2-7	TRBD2	CASSGFGTSGSYEQYF	TGTGCCAGTAGCGGATTCGGGACTAGCGGATCCTACGAGCAGTACTTC
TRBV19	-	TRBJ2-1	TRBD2	CASSILLAGGHNEQFF	TGTGCCAGTAGTATCTTACTAGCGGGGGGGCACAATGAGCAGTTCTTC
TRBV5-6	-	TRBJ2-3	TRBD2	CASSITSGVSTDTQYF	TGTGCCAGCAGCATAACTAGCGGGGTTAGCACAGATACGCAGTATTTT
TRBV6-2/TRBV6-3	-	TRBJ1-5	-	CASTYGGGRNQPQHF	TGTGCCAGCACTTACGGTGGCGGGCGGAATCAGCCCCAGCATTTT
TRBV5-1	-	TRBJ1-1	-	CASSLERTAEAFF	TGCGCCAGCAGCCTCGAACGGACAGCAGAAGCTTTCTTT
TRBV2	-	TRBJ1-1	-	CASRRGTEAFF	TGTGCCAGCAGAAGGGGCACTGAAGCTTTCTTT
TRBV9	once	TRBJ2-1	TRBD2	CASSTALAGVSNEQFF	TGTGCCAGCAGCACCGCCCTAGCGGGAGTTTCGAATGAGCAGTTCTTC
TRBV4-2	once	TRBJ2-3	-	CASSRTVPGAGWDTQYF	TGTGCCAGCAGCCGAACAGTTCCAGGTGCGGGATGGGATACGCAGTATTTT
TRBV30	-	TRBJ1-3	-	CAWTPGAGNTIYF	TGTGCCTGGACTCCAGGGGCTGGAAACACCATATATTTT
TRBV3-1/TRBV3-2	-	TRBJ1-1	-	CASRGQTEAFF	TGTGCCAGCCGAGGGCAGACTGAAGCTTTCTTT
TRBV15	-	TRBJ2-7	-	CATSRDINPYYEQYF	TGTGCCACCAGCAGAGATATCAACCCCTACTACGAGCAGTACTTC
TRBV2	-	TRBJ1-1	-	CASIVRAGGEAFF	TGTGCCAGCATAGTCAGGGCGGGAGGTGAAGCTTTCTTT
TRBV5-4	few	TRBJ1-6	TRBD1	CASSSGQKYNSPLHF	TGTGCCAGCAGCTCGGGACAGAAATATAATTCACCCCTCCACTTT
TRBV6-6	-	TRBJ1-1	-	CASNDRWNTEAFF	TGTGCCAGCAATGACAGGTGGAACACTGAAGCTTTCTTT
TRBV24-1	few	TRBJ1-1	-	CATYRDKLNTEAFF	TGTGCCACCTACCGGGACAAGTTGAACACTGAAGCTTTCTTT
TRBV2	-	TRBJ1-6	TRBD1	CASKGQENSPLHF	TGTGCCAGCAAAGGACAGGAGAATTCACCCCTCCACTTT
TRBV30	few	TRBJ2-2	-	CAWYKRGTGELFF	TGTGCCTGGTATAAAAGGGGAACCGGGGAGCTGTTTTTT
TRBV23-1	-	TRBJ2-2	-	CASSQPDRFVIGELFF	TGCGCCAGCAGTCAACCCGACAGGTTTGTAATAGGGGAGCTGTTTTTT
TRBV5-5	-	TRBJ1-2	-	CASSLVLGRRDYGYTF	TGTGCCAGCAGCTTGGTTCTGGGGAGGCGGGACTATGGCTACACCTTC
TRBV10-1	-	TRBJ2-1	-	CASSGAYYNEQFF	TGCGCCAGCAGTGGGGCCTACTACAATGAGCAGTTCTTC
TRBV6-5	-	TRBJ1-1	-	CASRDGGLGTEAFF	TGTGCCAGCAGAGACGGGGGGTTGGGCACTGAAGCTTTCTTT
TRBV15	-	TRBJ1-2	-	CATSRELTTNYGYTF	TGTGCCACCAGCAGGGAGTTAACTACTAACTATGGCTACACCTTC
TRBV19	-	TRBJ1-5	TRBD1	CASTVDRVQPQHF	TGTGCCAGTACTGTTGACAGGGTTCAGCCCCAGCATTTT
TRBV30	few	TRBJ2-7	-	CAWTAGAIFYEQYF	TGTGCCTGGACCGCAGGGGCGATTTTCTACGAGCAGTACTTC
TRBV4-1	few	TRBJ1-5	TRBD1	CASSPGTAYSNQPQHF	TGCGCCAGCAGCCCCGGGACAGCTTATAGCAATCAGCCCCAGCATTTT
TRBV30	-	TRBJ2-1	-	CAWSVTPSGNEQFF	TGTGCCTGGAGTGTTACCCCGTCCGGCAATGAGCAGTTCTTC